The clone carrying this TCR beta chain was counted only a few times. These data originate in a study of T-cell memory formation after mild COVID-19. TCRdb re-derived calls from the 5' RACE reads in MiXCR, one entry per CDR3 protein. In the table there are hundreds of thousands of distinct CDR3 sequences, approximately 15% of which are singletons. The CDR3 extends over 17 amino acids. In germline, CDR1 is LGHDT, CDR2 YNNKEL (reference sequence). With V trimmed by 2 bases and J by 5 bases, 9 bases remained unmatched. The chain recombines TRBV3-1 with TRBJ2-1; TRBD2 aligns across 10 bases. The specimen was PBMCs or a T cell subset sorted from them (not recorded which). The sequence derives from an adult woman who had mild COVID-19 (a few samples of this study predate the infection). Cell type and time point are not known. CDR3 nucleotides: TGTGCCAGCAGCCAACGAAGGAGACTAGCGGGCGACAATGAGCAGTTCTTC. Its translation is CASSQRRRLAGDNEQFF.